One sample yielded the 26 T cell receptor beta chains listed below, sequenced in a study of cytomegalovirus exposure and HLA in healthy donors (dated 2017 in TCRdb). The library came from the immunoSEQ multiplex PCR assay. The multiplex PCR relied on a mix of 60 forward primers for TCR Vbeta segments and 13 reverse primers for TCR Jbeta segments. Imported from immuneACCESS, the table was reduced by TCRdb to in-frame sequences with V and J called. These copies leave out some clones; in studies compared against another copy, an unresolved V gene accounts for under half, and the cause of the remainder is not known. In this sample the table shows about 140,000 clones, around 85% of which occur a single time. Jointly, the top ten make up 1.2% of the sample. Sequencing was performed on PBMCs. Receptors were obtained from a female donor in good health and CMV-seronegative.

J is TRBJ1-2 and V is TRBV28; TRBD1 might be the D (5 bases). V lost 2 bases and J lost 5, with 12 bases in between. This CDR3 spans 14 amino acids. Germline CDR1 reads MDHEN; CDR2 reads SYDVKM. CDR3 protein: CASSLLDSPYGYTF. The CDR3 nucleotides read TGTGCCAGCAGTTTACTTGACAGCCCGTATGGCTACACCTTC.

There are a few counts of this clone. This sequence joins TRBV18 and TRBJ2-1; 10 nucleotides line up with TRBD2. Per the germline V gene, CDR1 is KGHSH and CDR2 is LQKENI. The CDR3 contains 12 residues. V lost 5 bases to trimming and J lost 10 bases; unmatched junction nucleotides: 2. The CDR3 loop is CASSSTSGEQFF. CDR3 bases: TGTGCCAGCTCATCGACTAGCGGGGAGCAGTTCTTC. The full variable domain, its missing parts supplied by reference TRBV18 and TRBJ2-1, is NAGVMQNPRHLVRRRGQEARLRCSPMKGHSHVYWYRQLPEEGLKFMVYLQKENIIDESGMPKERFSAEFPKEGPSILRIQQVVRGDSAAYFCASSSTSGEQFFGPGTRLTVL.

The genes are TRBV6-5 and TRBJ1-2, with D maybe TRBD1 (5 bases). The CDR3 length is 14 residues. The V gene lost 0 bases and the J gene lost 8 bases, with 13 bases spanning the gap. The germline CDR1 and CDR2 sequences are MNHEY and SVGAGI. The CDR3 region is CASSYSTGVAGYTF. The CDR3 DNA reads TGTGCCAGCAGTTACTCCACGGGGGTGGCAGGCTACACCTTC.

This clone turned up a few times. The V and J genes are TRBV6-4 and TRBJ2-2; 10 nucleotides match TRBD2. The CDR3 runs to 14 residues. CDR1 and CDR2 (germline): MRHNA, SNTAGT. V lost 5 bases to trimming and J lost 3 bases; unmatched junction nucleotides: 0. CDR3: CASSSGRDTGELFF. CDR3 DNA: TGTGCCAGCAGTAGCGGGAGGGACACCGGGGAGCTGTTTTTT.

The J gene is TRBJ1-4, the V gene TRBV6-4; D remains unclear. Trimming took 6 bases from V and 1 from J, leaving 12 bases between them. The CDR3 extends over 15 amino acids. Looked up from germline, CDR1 is MRHNA and CDR2 is SNTAGT. The CDR3 is CASSSAGLTNEKLFF. CDR3 bases: TGTGCCAGCAGCTCGGCGGGGTTAACTAATGAAAAACTGTTTTTT.

The CDR3 spells CASSESLRVNTEAFF. The CDR3 DNA follows: TGTGCCAGCAGTGAATCCCTGCGGGTGAACACTGAAGCTTTCTTT. The chain links TRBV6-1 to TRBJ1-1; D ambiguous. The CDR3 is made up of 15 amino acids. Looked up from germline, CDR1 is MNHNS and CDR2 is SASEGT. V was pared by 2 bases and J by 0 bases, with 10 bases between.

This clone was found once. The chain employs TRBV27 and TRBJ2-1; 7 nucleotides align to TRBD1. Per the germline V gene, CDR1 is MNHEY and CDR2 is SMNVEV (reference sequence). Germline trimming cut 6 bases from V and 0 bases from J; bases unmatched to any gene: 8. This CDR3 comprises 16 residues. CDR3 sequence reads: CASSPGTVISYNEQFF. The CDR3 region has the DNA TGTGCCAGCAGCCCAGGGACAGTCATCTCCTACAATGAGCAGTTCTTC.

The V call is TRBV12-5, the J call TRBJ2-1; D possibly corresponds to TRBD2 (6 bases). The CDR3 extends over 15 amino acids. Looked up from germline, CDR1 is LGHNT and CDR2 is FRNRAP. Deletions cut 1 base from V and 4 bases from J, with 11 bases between. The CDR3 loop is CASGLGRDPYNEQFF. In DNA form, the CDR3 reads TGTGCTAGTGGTTTGGGGCGGGATCCTTACAATGAGCAGTTCTTC. Full variable domain (outside the CDR3, taken from reference TRBV12-5 and TRBJ2-1): DARVTQTPRHKVTEMGQEVTMRCQPILGHNTVFWYRQTMMQGLELLAYFRNRAPLDDSGMPKDRFSAEMPDATLATLKIQPSEPRDSAVYFCASGLGRDPYNEQFFGPGTRLTVL.

The chain is built from TRBV6-5 and TRBJ2-1; the match to TRBD2 covers 10 bases. Germline values: CDR1 MNHEY, CDR2 SVGAGI. CDR3 length: 16 amino acids. The V and J ends lost 4 bases and 8 bases, in that order; junction bases with no gene match: 11. Written as DNA, the CDR3 is TGTGCCAGCAGTTCCCTCGGACTAGCGGCCTATGATGAGCAGTTCTTC. The encoded protein is CASSSLGLAAYDEQFF.

The chain is built from TRBV5-1 and TRBJ2-7; weak D call: TRBD1 (6 bases). This CDR3 comprises 15 residues. Germline loops: CDR1 SGHRS, CDR2 YFSETQ. V lost 4 bases and J lost 4, with 18 bases in between. Here the CDR3 reads CASSPGQPILYEQYF. The CDR3 nucleotides are TGCGCCAGCAGCCCTGGACAGCCGATCCTTTACGAGCAGTACTTC.

This clone has ten or more counts. The rearrangement links TRBV6-5 to TRBJ2-7; perhaps TRBD1 as D (6 bases). The germline V gene encodes CDR1 MNHEY and CDR2 SVGAGI. Trimming pared 2 bases from V and 0 bases from J, leaving 11 bases between. The CDR3 is 15 amino acids. Written as DNA, the CDR3 is TGTGCCAGCAGTTACAAGTGGGACACCTCCTACGAGCAGTACTTC. It yields the protein CASSYKWDTSYEQYF.

This rearrangement joins TRBV2 to TRBJ1-5; D might be TRBD1 (5 bases). The CDR3 is 15 residues long. Trimming pared 1 base from V and 6 bases from J, leaving 13 bases between. The V gene's germline CDR1 is SNHLY and CDR2 FYNNEI. The CDR3 sequence: CASSEGGGTGQPQHF. The CDR3 region has the DNA TGTGCCAGCAGTGAAGGGGGAGGGACCGGTCAGCCCCAGCATTTT.

Only a few counts were recorded for this clone. The gene calls are TRBV5-6 and TRBJ2-7; possibly TRBD1 for D (5 bases). Germline V CDR1 and CDR2: SGHDT, YYEEEE. The CDR3 has 15 amino acids. The V end lost 4 bases, the J end lost 2 bases, and 16 bases lay between the germline ends. This CDR3 reads CASSDSGKPTYEQYF. Here the CDR3 DNA reads TGTGCCAGCAGCGACTCAGGGAAACCGACCTACGAGCAGTACTTC. Full variable domain (rest looked up from reference TRBV5-6 and TRBJ2-7): DAGVTQSPTHLIKTRGQQVTLRCSPKSGHDTVSWYQQALGQGPQFIFQYYEEEERQRGNFPDRFSGHQFPNYSSELNVNALLLGDSALYLCASSDSGKPTYEQYFGPGTRLTVT.

The chain combines TRBV2 with TRBJ2-7; D is unclear. V lost 1 base to trimming and J lost 4 bases, with 11 bases between them. The CDR3 sequence is 14 residues long. The germline CDR1 and CDR2 sequences are SNHLY and FYNNEI. This chain's CDR3 is CASSEEASTYEQYF. For the CDR3, the DNA is TGTGCCAGCAGTGAAGAGGCTAGTACTTACGAGCAGTACTTC.

V gene TRBV29-1 combines with J gene TRBJ2-1; TRBD2 might be the D (5 bases). The length of the CDR3 is 11 residues. Per the germline V gene, CDR1 is SQVTM and CDR2 is ANQGSEA. Trimming shortened V by 7 bases and J by 10 bases, and 14 bases separated the two germline ends. The DNA for the CDR3 is TGCAGCGCCGGGGTCTCGGAGGAGCAGTTCTTC. Its protein product is CSAGVSEEQFF.

V usage is TRBV10-3 and J usage is TRBJ1-1; unclear D gene. This CDR3 is built from 12 residues. Between the trimmed V and J ends, which lost 0 bases and 7 bases, there was a span of 6 bases. The germline CDR1 and CDR2 sequences are ENHRY and SYGVKD. The DNA of the CDR3 is TGTGCCATCAGTGAGTCGGGCGTTGAAGCTTTCTTT. Amino acid sequence: CAISESGVEAFF.

The chain employs TRBV2 and TRBJ1-1, with TRBD1 identical over 10 bases. The CDR3 runs 17 residues. Germline-derived CDR1 and CDR2 are SNHLY and FYNNEI. V dropped 4 bases and J dropped 1; count of bases not matched to a gene: 9. CDR3 in DNA: TGTGCCAGCAGTGCTGTGGGACAGGGGCGGAAGAACACTGAAGCTTTCTTT. It codes for CASSAVGQGRKNTEAFF.

In this sample, this clone turned up once. The V gene is TRBV29-1, the J gene TRBJ2-5, with TRBD1 matching 8 bases. The assigned J gene may be wrong: the sequence end matches TRBJ2-7 better. In germline, CDR1 is SQVTM, CDR2 ANQGSEA. There are 13 residues in the CDR3. In DNA form, the CDR3 reads TGCAGTGCGCACGGACAGGGCTCCTACGAGCAGTACTTC. This translates into CSAHGQGSYEQYF.

The V call is TRBV21-1, the J call TRBJ1-5. TRBV21-1 is classified as a pseudogene. This CDR3 has 19 amino acids. The CDR3 spells CASSKVEGPSPYSNQPQHF. CDR3 DNA sequence: TGTGCCAGCAGCAAAGTGGAGGGCCCTTCCCCTTATAGCAATCAGCCCCAGCATTTT.

V gene TRBV5-1 combines with J gene TRBJ1-3, with 8 bases fitting TRBD1. The CDR3 is 15 residues long. The V gene end was trimmed by 2 bases and the J gene end by 2 bases; junction bases not matched to a gene: 3. The germline gives CDR1 SGHRS, CDR2 YFSETQ. The CDR3 loop is CASSFQQGAGNTIYF. The CDR3 region has the DNA TGCGCCAGCAGCTTTCAACAGGGGGCTGGAAACACCATATATTTT.

The V call is TRBV30, the J call TRBJ2-5; D might be TRBD1 (6 bases). The germline V gene has CDR1 GTSNPN and CDR2 SVGIG (reference sequence). The CDR3 has 17 amino acids. The germline V and J ends were trimmed by 2 bases and 1 base, with 20 bases remaining between them. Written as DNA, the CDR3 is TGTGCCTGGAGTCCACTTTTCCGGGACAACATCCAAGAGACCCAGTACTTC. Its protein is CAWSPLFRDNIQETQYF.

The chain joins TRBV5-4 to TRBJ2-7; D is uncertain. The CDR3 is 14 amino acids. The germline V gene encodes CDR1 SGHNT and CDR2 YYREEE (reference sequence). Trimming removed 4 bases at V and 3 bases at J, with 14 bases between. CDR3 in DNA: TGTGCCAGCAGCATTTCCGACGGGTTCTACGAGCAGTACTTC. Protein sequence: CASSISDGFYEQYF.

This chain uses TRBV15 with TRBJ1-1; TRBD1 matches at 7 bases. The V gene end was trimmed by 3 bases and the J gene end by 4 bases; junction bases not matched to a gene: 5. This CDR3 is built from 14 residues. The V gene's germline CDR1 is LNHNV and CDR2 YYDKDF (reference sequence). CDR3 amino acids: CATSRGQRLTEAFF. The CDR3 region has the DNA TGTGCCACCAGCAGGGGACAGCGGCTCACTGAAGCTTTCTTT.

Points on this clone: Distinct nucleotide sequences in the sample also encode this CDR3. The CDR3 loop is CATSRDTGYEQYF. The CDR3 DNA is TGTGCCACCAGCAGAGATACGGGGTACGAGCAGTACTTC. The genes are TRBV15 and TRBJ2-7; tentative D call: TRBD2 (5 bases). The germline CDR1 and CDR2 sequences are LNHNV and YYDKDF (reference sequence). The CDR3 length is 13 residues. The V gene lost 0 bases and the J gene lost 4 bases, with 7 bases spanning the gap.

The rearrangement uses TRBV6-1 and TRBJ2-1, with D maybe TRBD1 (5 bases). Germline values: CDR1 MNHNS, CDR2 SASEGT. V was pared by 3 bases and J by 8 bases, with 8 bases between. The CDR3 spans 12 residues. CDR3 protein: CASSEGQDEQFF. CDR3 nucleotides: TGTGCCAGCAGTGAGGGGCAGGATGAGCAGTTCTTC.

This clone was found once. The V gene is TRBV2, the J gene TRBJ2-7; possible D gene TRBD2, 5 bases. The V and J ends lost 8 bases and 2 bases respectively, with 13 bases between them. The CDR3 extends over 13 amino acids. Germline-derived CDR1 and CDR2 are SNHLY and FYNNEI. This CDR3 reads CASGWGDTYEQYF. CDR3 nucleotides: TGTGCCAGCGGTTGGGGAGATACCTACGAGCAGTACTTC. Complete variable domain (other parts from reference TRBV2 and TRBJ2-7): EPEVTQTPSHQVTQMGQEVILRCVPISNHLYFYWYRQILGQKVEFLVSFYNNEISEKSEIFDDQFSVERPDGSNFTLKIRSTKLEDSAMYFCASGWGDTYEQYFGPGTRLTVT.